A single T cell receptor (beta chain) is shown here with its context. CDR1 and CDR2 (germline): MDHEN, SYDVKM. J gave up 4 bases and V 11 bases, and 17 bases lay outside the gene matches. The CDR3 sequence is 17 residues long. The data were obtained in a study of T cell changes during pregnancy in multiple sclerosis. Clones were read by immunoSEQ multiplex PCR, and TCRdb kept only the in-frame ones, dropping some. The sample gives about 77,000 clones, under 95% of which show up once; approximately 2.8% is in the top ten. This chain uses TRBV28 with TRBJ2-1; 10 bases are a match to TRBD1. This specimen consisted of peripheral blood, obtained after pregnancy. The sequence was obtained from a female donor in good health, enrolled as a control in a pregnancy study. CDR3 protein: CAALSWTGGKGYNEQFF. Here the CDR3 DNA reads TGTGCCGCCCTAAGCTGGACAGGGGGAAAAGGTTACAATGAGCAGTTCTTC. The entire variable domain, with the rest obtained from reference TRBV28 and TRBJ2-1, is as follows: DVKVTQSSRYLVKRTGEKVFLECVQDMDHENMFWYRQDPGLGLRLIYFSYDVKMKEKGDIPEGYSVSREKKERFSLILESASTNQTSMYLCAALSWTGGKGYNEQFFGPGTRLTVL.